The 21 T cell receptor beta chains below come from one sample, sequenced in a study of vaccination and CD4 T cells after COVID-19. These receptors' antigens are unknown. An Oncomine TCR Beta short-read assay was used to sequence the DNA from cultured CD4+ T cells. Using its own MiXCR run on the PCR reads, TCRdb lists one record per CDR3 protein. The table shows 15,000 to 20,000 distinct CDR3 sequences, with over 45% occurring only once. Treatment here: roughly 10-day PBMC culture with coronavirus spike peptide pools or control peptides (ViraFEST assay). The sample taken for sequencing was cultured CD4+ T cells from blood. These TCRs come from a human donor with COVID-19.

This rearrangement joins TRBV11-2 to TRBJ1-6; 7 nucleotides align to TRBD1. The CDR3 runs 15 residues. The V and J ends lost 1 base and 8 bases, in that order; junction bases with no gene match: 5. Germline values: CDR1 SGHAT, CDR2 FQNNGV. The CDR3 region is CASSLGRTGHSPLHF. The CDR3 nucleotides are TGTGCCAGCAGCTTAGGTAGGACAGGCCATTCACCCCTCCACTTT.

The chain has TRBV5-1 and TRBJ1-6; 8 bases are a match to TRBD1. This CDR3 has 23 amino acids. V lost 0 bases, J lost 3 bases, and 23 bases stayed unmatched. The V gene's germline CDR1 is SGHRS and CDR2 YFSETQ. CDR3 sequence reads: CASSLEAGGAGGLPTLYNSPLHF. The CDR3 DNA is TGCGCCAGCAGCTTGGAGGCAGGGGGCGCGGGAGGCCTACCAACCCTCTATAATTCACCCCTCCACTTT.

V and J are TRBV28 and TRBJ2-3, with 8 bases that match TRBD2. The length of the CDR3 is 16 residues. Germline V gives CDR1 MDHEN, CDR2 SYDVKM. V shed 8 bases and J 0 bases; nucleotides not matched to a gene: 10. DNA for the CDR3: TGTGCCAGCCGAGAAAGGGGCGGGGGGAGCACAGATACGCAGTATTTT. Translation gives CASRERGGGSTDTQYF.

The CDR3 DNA is TGTGCCAGCAGCGCCCGACAGACCGGGGAGCTGTTTTTT. It yields the protein CASSARQTGELFF. The chain carries TRBV11-3 and TRBJ2-2, with D possibly TRBD1 on 5 matching bases. Germline assignment: CDR1 SGHNT and CDR2 YENEEA. This CDR3 spans 13 amino acids. Trimming stripped 5 bases from V and 5 bases from J, with 9 bases between. The whole variable domain, filled in from reference TRBV11-3 and TRBJ2-2, reads EAGVVQSPRYKIIEKKQPVAFWCNPISGHNTLYWYLQNLGQGPELLIRYENEEAVDDSQLPKDRFSAERLKGVDSTLKIQPAELGDSAVYLCASSARQTGELFFGEGSRLTVL.

The chain couples TRBV20-1 to TRBJ1-2, with 9 nucleotides matching TRBD1. The CDR3 contains 13 residues. Germline V gives CDR1 DFQATT, CDR2 SNEGSKA (reference sequence). V lost 4 bases and J lost 9; bases outside the gene matches: 9. The CDR3 loop reads CSAITGTGRRYTF. Here the CDR3 DNA reads TGCAGTGCTATAACCGGGACAGGGAGGCGCTACACCTTC.

This clonotype appeared a few times. The V and J genes are TRBV5-6 and TRBJ1-2; possible D gene TRBD1, 5 bases. The V gene's germline CDR1 is SGHDT and CDR2 YYEEEE. Trimming took 5 bases from V and 0 from J, leaving 11 bases between them. The length of the CDR3 is 14 residues. The DNA of the CDR3 is TGTGCCAGCAGGCGGGGCAGGGCTAACTATGGCTACACCTTC. Amino acid sequence: CASRRGRANYGYTF.

About this clonotype itself: The junction differs from germline at one of its ends, possibly a read error. V usage is TRBV15 and J usage is TRBJ2-2; D is perhaps TRBD2 (5 bases). The CDR3 extends over 16 amino acids. CDR1 is LNHNV, CDR2 YYDKDF, per germline (reference sequence). The CDR3 region is CATSGELRVNTGELFF. CDR3 bases: TGTGCCACCAGCGGAGAGTTGCGGGTGAACACCGGGGAGCTGTTTTTT.

The rearrangement links TRBV20-1 to TRBJ2-4, with TRBD2 as a possible D gene (5 bases). The length of the CDR3 is 12 residues. Germline CDR1 and CDR2: DFQATT and SNEGSKA (reference sequence). Trimming removed 3 bases at V and 8 bases at J, with 11 bases between. The CDR3 region is CSASGDSDIQYF. For the CDR3, the DNA is TGCAGTGCTAGCGGGGATTCGGACATTCAGTACTTC.

This clonotype appeared a single time. V usage is TRBV20-1 and J usage is TRBJ2-7, with 7 nucleotides matching TRBD1. J gave up 2 bases and V 1 base, and 2 bases lay outside the gene matches. Per the germline V gene, CDR1 is DFQATT and CDR2 is SNEGSKA (reference sequence). This CDR3 has 13 residues. This CDR3 is CSARGTGTYEQYF. The CDR3 DNA reads TGCAGTGCTAGAGGGACAGGAACCTACGAGCAGTACTTC.

The chain combines TRBV5-1 with TRBJ2-7, with D possibly TRBD1 on 6 matching bases. V was cut by 7 bases and J by 1 base, with 12 bases left in between. The CDR3 sequence is 13 residues long. Germline lookup yields CDR1 SGHRS and CDR2 YFSETQ. Here the CDR3 DNA reads TGCGCCAGCGGCTCCACAGGGTCCTACGAGCAGTACTTC. This sequence encodes CASGSTGSYEQYF.

This clonotype was seen only a few times. The genes are TRBV5-6 and TRBJ2-5; TRBD2 aligns across 10 bases. The junction had 15 bases not matched to a gene; V was cut back by 4 bases and J by 9 bases. Germline lookup yields CDR1 SGHDT and CDR2 YYEEEE. This CDR3 has 16 amino acids. CDR3 amino acids: CASSEGAGGILGAQYF. The CDR3 region has the DNA TGTGCCAGCAGCGAGGGAGCGGGGGGGATCTTGGGGGCCCAGTACTTC.

The CDR3 DNA reads TGTGCCAGCAGGAGTTTGGTAAATGAAAAACTGTTTTTT. Its protein is CASRSLVNEKLFF. The gene calls are TRBV6-1 and TRBJ1-4; D uncertain. Germline-derived CDR1 and CDR2 are MNHNS and SASEGT. Trimming pared 6 bases from V and 5 bases from J, leaving 10 bases between. This CDR3 comprises 13 residues.

The chain carries TRBV7-2 and TRBJ1-1; D perhaps matches TRBD1 (6 bases). The CDR3 length is 15 residues. Trimming took 5 bases from V and 4 from J, leaving 17 bases between them. Looked up from germline, CDR1 is SGHTA and CDR2 is FQGNSA. In DNA form, the CDR3 reads TGTGCCAGCAGCCTACGGAACCTAGGGGGCACTGAAGCTTTCTTT. Amino acids: CASSLRNLGGTEAFF.

This chain uses TRBV11-2 with TRBJ1-1, with D unresolved. V lost 2 bases and J lost 0, with 7 bases in between. The CDR3 spans 14 residues. Looked up from germline, CDR1 is SGHAT and CDR2 is FQNNGV. CDR3 in amino acids: CASSLSRMNTEAFF. The CDR3 DNA reads TGTGCCAGCAGCTTAAGCAGGATGAACACTGAAGCTTTCTTT.

The chain joins TRBV6-5 to TRBJ2-7; 8 bases are shared with TRBD1. This CDR3 spans 15 amino acids. V lost 4 bases and J lost 4; bases outside the gene matches: 9. CDR1 and CDR2 (germline): MNHEY, SVGAGI. CDR3 residues: CASSSTAGGPYEQYF. CDR3 DNA: TGTGCCAGCAGTTCCACTGCAGGGGGCCCTTACGAGCAGTACTTC.

The genes are TRBV2 and TRBJ2-3, with 12 bases matching TRBD2. V was pared by 6 bases and J by 6 bases, with 10 bases of the junction left unmatched. This CDR3 comprises 16 residues. Per the germline V gene, CDR1 is SNHLY and CDR2 is FYNNEI. This CDR3 is CASRRASGGARDTQYF. In nucleotides, the CDR3 is TGTGCCAGCAGGAGGGCTAGCGGGGGGGCACGGGATACGCAGTATTTT.

This sequence joins TRBV15 and TRBJ1-2; 9 nucleotides line up with TRBD1. The junction had 5 bases not matched to a gene; V was cut back by 5 bases and J by 7 bases. The CDR3 contains 13 residues. Germline CDR1 reads LNHNV; CDR2 reads YYDKDF (reference sequence). Written as DNA, the CDR3 is TGTGCCACCAGCGGGGACAGGGCCGCTGGCTACACCTTC. Amino acid sequence: CATSGDRAAGYTF.

This clonotype appeared a few times. CDR3 sequence: CASSYSGREYGYTF. CDR3 sequence (DNA): TGTGCCAGCAGTTACTCGGGCAGGGAATATGGCTACACCTTC. The chain carries TRBV6-5 and TRBJ1-2; D might be TRBD1 (5 bases). In germline, CDR1 is MNHEY, CDR2 SVGAGI. V lost 0 bases, J lost 5 bases, and 10 bases lay in between. The CDR3 is 14 residues long.

The chain links TRBV7-9 to TRBJ1-2; no definite D call. CDR1 and CDR2 (germline): SEHNR, FQNEAQ (reference sequence). Trimming removed 1 base at V and 7 bases at J, with 4 bases between. CDR3 length equals 11 residues. The CDR3: CASSLGGGYTF. DNA of the CDR3: TGTGCCAGCAGCTTAGGAGGTGGCTACACCTTC.

The chain recombines TRBV19 with TRBJ1-6; the D is unclear. This CDR3 is 15 amino acids long. Germline V gene data show CDR1 as LNHDA and CDR2 as SQIVND (reference sequence). V shed 7 bases and J shed 6 bases, with 16 bases lying between them. The CDR3 bases are TGTGCCAGTAAAGAACAGCCGGCCCTTAATTCACCCCTCCACTTT. Encoded protein: CASKEQPALNSPLHF.

The rearrangement uses TRBV6-1 and TRBJ1-5, with D perhaps TRBD1 (6 bases). Per germline, CDR1 MNHNS and CDR2 SASEGT. Trimming took off 8 bases at V and 2 bases at J, with 16 bases between the two ends. The CDR3 runs 15 residues. The CDR3 region is CASRETGMGNQPQHF. The CDR3, as DNA: TGTGCCAGCCGGGAAACAGGGATGGGCAATCAGCCCCAGCATTTT.